The rows below give T cell receptor beta chains drawn from one sample of a study of T-cell reconstitution after alpha-beta-depleted transplantation in children. Using its own MiXCR run on the PCR reads, TCRdb lists one record per CDR3 protein. The data contain about 32,000 distinct CDR3 sequences, 5.5% to 8% of them singletons. The sample here was peripheral blood, taken 60 days after TCRalphabeta/CD19-depleted stem cell transplant. Receptors originate from a child younger than two who had a stem cell transplant for acute myeloid leukemia, so the T cells may come from the graft donor. Each CDR3 is given with its conserved first and last residue. D genes are given only for firm matches. The size entry is marked missing in some rows and otherwise reads once, few, many or a size class.

J gene | D gene | clone size | V gene | CDR3 protein | CDR3 DNA
TRBJ2-7 | NA | many | TRBV9 | CASSLGTGPEYEQYF | TGTGCCAGCAGCCTAGGGACTGGCCCAGAATACGAGCAGTACTTC
TRBJ1-2 | NA | many | TRBV20-1 | CSARDRSGERGYTF | TGCAGTGCTAGAGATCGGTCGGGGGAGCGGGGCTACACCTTC
TRBJ2-3 | NA | many | TRBV9 | CATSPGLASTDTQYF | TGTGCCACCTCCCCCGGTTTAGCGTCGACAGATACGCAGTATTTT
TRBJ1-2 | TRBD1 | many | TRBV7-9 | CASSLGQGNGYTF | TGTGCCAGCAGCCTGGGACAGGGGAATGGCTACACCTTC
TRBJ2-5 | NA | many | TRBV15 | CATSKGQNQETQYF | TGTGCCACCAGCAAGGGGCAGAACCAAGAGACCCAGTACTTC
TRBJ2-5 | NA | many | TRBV2 | CASTSNQETQYF | TGTGCCAGCACTAGCAACCAAGAGACCCAGTACTTC
TRBJ2-2 | TRBD1 | many | TRBV29-1 | CSVVAPTGYTGELFF | TGCAGCGTTGTGGCCCCGACAGGGTACACCGGGGAGCTGTTTTTT
TRBJ2-7 | TRBD2 | many | TRBV20-1 | CSARLAGGRGRYEQYF | TGCAGTGCTAGACTAGCGGGAGGCCGAGGGAGGTACGAGCAGTACTTC
TRBJ2-5 | TRBD2 | many | TRBV24-1 | CATGTTQQETQYF | TGTGCCACCGGGACTACTCAACAAGAGACCCAGTACTTC
TRBJ1-2 | NA | many | TRBV14 | CASSQYQGPYGYTF | TGTGCCAGCAGCCAATATCAGGGGCCCTATGGCTACACCTTC
TRBJ1-5 | NA | many | TRBV7-6 | CASSPDGISNQPQHF | TGTGCCAGCAGCCCTGATGGGATAAGCAATCAGCCCCAGCATTTT
TRBJ2-5 | TRBD2 | many | TRBV4-3 | CASSQDGMTSGGEAQYF | TGCGCCAGCAGCCAAGATGGGATGACTAGCGGGGGGGAAGCCCAGTACTTC
TRBJ2-1 | TRBD2 | many | TRBV4-2 | CASSPKIKLANTYNEQFF | TGTGCCAGCAGCCCCAAGATCAAACTAGCGAACACCTACAATGAGCAGTTCTTC
TRBJ2-3 | NA | many | TRBV20-1 | CSARAIDTDTQYF | TGCAGTGCTAGAGCGATAGACACAGATACGCAGTATTTT
TRBJ2-1 | TRBD2 | many | TRBV4-3 | CASSQRASGGDEQFF | TGCGCCAGCAGCCAGAGGGCTAGCGGGGGGGATGAGCAGTTCTTC
TRBJ2-7 | NA | many | TRBV20-1 | CSASILRMYEQYF | TGCAGTGCTAGTATCCTGAGGATGTACGAGCAGTACTTC
TRBJ2-4 | NA | many | TRBV20-1 | CSARLGRENIQYF | TGCAGTGCTAGATTGGGACGGGAAAACATTCAGTACTTC
TRBJ1-2 | NA | many | TRBV10-3 | CAISESREHPPGGYTF | TGTGCCATCAGTGAGTCGAGGGAACACCCGCCGGGAGGCTACACCTTC
TRBJ1-2 | NA | many | TRBV28 | CASSPQGRVDGYTF | TGTGCCAGCAGCCCCCAGGGGCGGGTGGATGGCTACACCTTC
TRBJ2-7 | NA | few | TRBV4-3 | CASSQGLGRGNEQYF | TGCGCCAGCAGCCAAGGCCTGGGCAGGGGAAACGAGCAGTACTTC
TRBJ2-7 | TRBD2 | many | TRBV28 | CASSLRLAEDEQYF | TGTGCCAGCAGTTTACGGCTAGCGGAGGACGAGCAGTACTTC
TRBJ2-7 | NA | many | TRBV6-2/TRBV6-3 | CASSHRWIKAQYF | TGTGCCAGCAGCCATAGATGGATAAAAGCGCAGTACTTC
TRBJ2-2 | TRBD1 | few | TRBV4-2 | CASSRQGAGELFF | TGTGCCAGCAGCCGACAGGGGGCCGGGGAGCTGTTTTTT
TRBJ2-5 | NA | few | TRBV9 | CASRPPVGGGAVQETQYF | TGTGCCAGCAGACCCCCCGTTGGGGGAGGCGCGGTCCAAGAGACCCAGTACTTC
TRBJ2-7 | NA | many | TRBV5-1 | CASSLGDYEQYF | TGTGCCAGCAGCTTAGGGGATTACGAGCAGTACTTC
TRBJ1-5 | NA | many | TRBV27 | CASRPDSGGQPQHF | TGTGCCAGCAGACCCGATAGCGGAGGTCAGCCCCAGCATTTT
TRBJ1-5 | NA | many | TRBV6-5 | CASSSYLEASDNQPQHF | TGTGCCAGCAGTTCTTACCTTGAGGCATCTGACAATCAGCCCCAGCATTTT
TRBJ1-2 | NA | many | TRBV18 | CASSPPAAGYTF | TGTGCCAGCTCACCACCGGCGGCTGGCTACACCTTC
TRBJ2-1 | TRBD2 | many | TRBV10-3 | CAISVREGPYNEQFF | TGTGCCATCAGTGTGCGGGAGGGCCCGTACAATGAGCAGTTCTTC
TRBJ2-3 | NA | many | TRBV27 | CASSLSSRGTDTQYF | TGTGCCAGCAGTTTATCATCCAGGGGCACAGATACGCAGTATTTT
TRBJ2-6 | NA | many | TRBV5-1 | CASSPGRGRSGANVLTF | TGCGCCAGCAGCCCGGGCCGGGGCCGCTCTGGGGCCAACGTCCTGACTTTC
TRBJ1-1 | NA | many | TRBV20-1 | CSARHYERQDGTEAFF | TGCAGTGCTAGACATTATGAACGACAGGACGGCACTGAAGCTTTCTTT
TRBJ1-1 | NA | many | TRBV6-5 | CASIPGGVSNTEAFF | TGTGCCAGCATCCCTGGGGGCGTATCGAACACTGAAGCTTTCTTT
TRBJ2-5 | TRBD1 | many | TRBV13 | CASSLGDRVVADRDQETQYF | TGTGCCAGCAGCTTAGGCGATAGGGTAGTGGCGGACAGGGACCAAGAGACCCAGTACTTC
TRBJ2-4 | NA | many | TRBV27 | CASSLQGGPKNIQYF | TGTGCCAGCAGCCTCCAGGGGGGGCCCAAAAACATTCAGTACTTC
TRBJ2-3 | NA | NA | TRBV5-1 | CASSLGRATDDTQYF | TGCGCCAGCAGCTTGGGTCGCGCCACCGATGATACGCAGTATTTT
TRBJ2-5 | NA | many | TRBV2 | CASSDGETQYF | TGTGCCAGCAGTGACGGAGAGACCCAGTACTTC
TRBJ2-1 | TRBD2 | many | TRBV29-1 | CSVDGGGNNEQFF | TGCAGCGTGGACGGGGGAGGGAACAATGAGCAGTTCTTC
TRBJ2-2 | TRBD2 | many | TRBV6-1 | CASPGLAVTGELFF | TGTGCCAGCCCGGGACTAGCAGTTACCGGGGAGCTGTTTTTT
TRBJ1-2 | NA | many | TRBV9 | CASSVARDATNYGYTF | TGTGCCAGCAGCGTAGCGAGGGACGCAACTAACTATGGCTACACCTTC
TRBJ2-1 | TRBD2 | many | TRBV10-3 | CAISEVEAGGTYNEQFF | TGTGCCATCAGTGAGGTTGAGGCGGGAGGCACCTACAATGAGCAGTTCTTC
TRBJ2-1 | TRBD2 | many | TRBV7-9 | CASSLTSGANEQFF | TGTGCCAGCAGCCTGACTAGCGGGGCGAATGAGCAGTTCTTC
TRBJ1-1 | NA | many | TRBV29-1 | CSVGRGGTEAFF | TGCAGCGTTGGCAGGGGAGGGACTGAAGCTTTCTTT
TRBJ1-5 | NA | many | TRBV6-2/TRBV6-3 | CASSYTGGTHSNQPQHF | TGTGCCAGCAGTTACACAGGAGGGACCCATAGCAATCAGCCCCAGCATTTT
TRBJ1-4 | NA | many | TRBV12-3/TRBV12-4 | CASTIEGTNEKLFF | TGTGCCAGCACCATTGAGGGAACTAATGAAAAACTGTTTTTT
TRBJ2-5 | TRBD2 | NA | TRBV12-3/TRBV12-4 | CASSTGLAGRTGHQETQYF | TGTGCCAGCAGTACCGGACTAGCGGGAAGGACTGGGCACCAAGAGACCCAGTACTTC
TRBJ1-2 | NA | once | TRBV1 | CLVLGGGDRVLSCYTF | TGCTTGGTCTTGGGGGGTGGGGACAGGGTTCTCTCCTGCTACACCTTC
TRBJ2-5 | NA | many | TRBV6-5 | CASSWIQGTQETQYF | TGTGCCAGCAGTTGGATACAGGGCACGCAAGAGACCCAGTACTTC
TRBJ2-7 | TRBD1 | many | TRBV12-3/TRBV12-4 | CASSWGTGGYEQYF | TGTGCCAGCAGTTGGGGGACAGGGGGCTACGAGCAGTACTTC
TRBJ1-1 | NA | many | TRBV6-5 | CAAGVGNTEAFF | TGTGCAGCAGGGGTGGGGAACACTGAAGCTTTCTTT
TRBJ2-1 | NA | many | TRBV24-1 | CATSAPYTKNEQFF | TGTGCCACCAGTGCCCCGTACACGAAGAATGAGCAGTTCTTC
TRBJ2-1 | NA | many | TRBV29-1 | CSVEGNPGEQFF | TGCAGCGTTGAAGGGAACCCAGGGGAGCAGTTCTTC
TRBJ2-7 | NA | many | TRBV28 | CASSLPLPYEQYF | TGTGCCAGCAGTTTGCCACTGCCCTACGAGCAGTACTTC
TRBJ2-7 | NA | many | TRBV6-5 | CASSPGPRYEQYF | TGTGCCAGCAGTCCCGGGCCCCGATACGAGCAGTACTTC
TRBJ2-3 | NA | NA | TRBV7-2 | CASSPRAGPSTDTQYF | TGTGCCAGCAGCCCCAGGGCGGGGCCTAGCACAGATACGCAGTATTTT
TRBJ2-7 | NA | few | TRBV4-3 | CASSLTGDYYEQYF | TGCGCCAGCAGCCTTACAGGCGACTACTACGAGCAGTACTTC
TRBJ1-4 | NA | many | TRBV3-1 | CASSQEGHEKLFF | TGTGCCAGCAGCCAAGAGGGGCATGAAAAACTGTTTTTT
TRBJ2-1 | TRBD1 | NA | TRBV11-2 | CASGTGRNEQFF | TGTGCCAGTGGGACAGGGAGAAATGAGCAGTTCTTC
TRBJ2-2 | TRBD2 | NA | TRBV7-9 | CASSSLTSSKTGELFF | TGTGCCAGCAGCTCCTTGACTAGCAGTAAAACCGGGGAGCTGTTTTTT